This entry features one TCR beta chain sequence. Its antigen is not known. Researchers ran the PCR with 60 Vbeta and 13 Jbeta primers. Clones were sequenced by immunoSEQ multiplex PCR, and TCRdb holds only the in-frame ones, with some missing. The sample holds 160,000 or so clones; about four fifths are singletons and the top ten take around 13%. The CDR3 extends over 16 amino acids. CDR1 and CDR2 (germline): SGHRS, YFSETQ. V gave up 0 bases and J gave up 2 bases; unmatched junction bases: 6. Each of the donors was a healthy bone marrow donor. This record belongs to a study of cytomegalovirus exposure and HLA in healthy donors. Overall study findings and caveats: Earlier analysis looked at TCR beta V segments, and most were productive about 90% or about 30% of the time. Cytomegalovirus-associated status was assigned to more than 150 TCR beta chains. In a later analysis, TCR beta V- and J-gene trimming showed a link to a missense DCLRE1C variant.

Sequenced: PBMCs. This chain uses TRBV5-1 with TRBJ2-3, with 7 bases fitting TRBD2. The sequence was obtained from a woman in her forties or fifties in good health and CMV-seronegative. CDR3 sequence (DNA): TGCGCCAGCAGCTTGGAGGCTAGCGGAAACACAGATACGCAGTATTTT. Its translation: CASSLEASGNTDTQYF. Variable domain in full (rest from reference TRBV5-1 and TRBJ2-3): KAGVTQTPRYLIKTRGQQVTLSCSPISGHRSVSWYQQTPGQGLQFLFEYFSETQRNKGNFPGRFSGRQFSNSRSEMNVSTLELGDSALYLCASSLEASGNTDTQYFGPGTRLTVL.